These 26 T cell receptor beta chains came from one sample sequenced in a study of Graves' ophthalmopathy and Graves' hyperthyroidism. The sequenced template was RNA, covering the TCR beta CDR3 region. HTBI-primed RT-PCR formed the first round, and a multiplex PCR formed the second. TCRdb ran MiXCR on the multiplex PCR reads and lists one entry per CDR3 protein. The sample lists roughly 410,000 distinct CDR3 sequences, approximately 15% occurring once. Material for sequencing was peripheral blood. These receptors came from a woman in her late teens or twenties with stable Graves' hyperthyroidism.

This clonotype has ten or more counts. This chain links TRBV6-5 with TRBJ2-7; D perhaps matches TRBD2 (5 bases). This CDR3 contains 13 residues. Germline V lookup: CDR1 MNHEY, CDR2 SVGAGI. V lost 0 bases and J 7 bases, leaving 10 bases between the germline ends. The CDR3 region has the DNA TGTGCCAGCAGTTACTCGGGCCCGGGGGAGCAGTACTTC. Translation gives CASSYSGPGEQYF.

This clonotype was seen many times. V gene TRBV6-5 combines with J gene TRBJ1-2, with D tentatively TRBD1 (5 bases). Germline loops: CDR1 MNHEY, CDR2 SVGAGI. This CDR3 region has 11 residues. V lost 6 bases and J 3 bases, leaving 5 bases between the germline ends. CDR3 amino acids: CASSRDYGYTF. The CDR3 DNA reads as TGTGCCAGCAGCAGGGACTATGGCTACACCTTC.

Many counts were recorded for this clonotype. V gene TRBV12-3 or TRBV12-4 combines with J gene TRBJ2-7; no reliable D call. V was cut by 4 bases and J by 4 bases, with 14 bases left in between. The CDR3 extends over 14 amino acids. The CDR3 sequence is CASSSSDVGYEQYF. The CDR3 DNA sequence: TGTGCCAGCAGTTCCTCAGATGTTGGGTACGAGCAGTACTTC.

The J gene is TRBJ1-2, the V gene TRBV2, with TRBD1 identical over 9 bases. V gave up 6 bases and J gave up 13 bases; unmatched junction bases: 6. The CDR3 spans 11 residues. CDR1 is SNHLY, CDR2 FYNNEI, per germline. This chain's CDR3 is CASRFTGGSTF. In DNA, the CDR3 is TGTGCCAGCAGGTTCACAGGGGGCAGCACCTTC.

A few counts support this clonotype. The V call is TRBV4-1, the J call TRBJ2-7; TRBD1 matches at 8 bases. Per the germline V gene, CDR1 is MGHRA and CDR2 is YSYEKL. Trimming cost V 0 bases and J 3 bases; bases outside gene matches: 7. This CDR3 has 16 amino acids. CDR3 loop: CASSQEWGTGYYEQYF. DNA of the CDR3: TGCGCCAGCAGCCAAGAATGGGGGACAGGCTACTACGAGCAGTACTTC.

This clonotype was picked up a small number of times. In nucleotides, the CDR3 is TGTGCCAGCTCACTAGGGGCAGGATGGATAATAGAATCCTACGAGCAGTACTTC. Its translation is CASSLGAGWIIESYEQYF. V and J are TRBV18 and TRBJ2-7; perhaps TRBD1 as D (5 bases). CDR1 is KGHSH, CDR2 LQKENI, per germline. The germline V and J ends were trimmed by 4 bases and 1 base, with 23 bases remaining between them. This CDR3 has 18 amino acids.

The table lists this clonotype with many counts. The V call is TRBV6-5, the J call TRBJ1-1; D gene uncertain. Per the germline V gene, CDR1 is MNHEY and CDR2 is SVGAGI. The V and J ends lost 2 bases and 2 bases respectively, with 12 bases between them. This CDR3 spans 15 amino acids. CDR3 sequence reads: CASSYGGRPNTEAFF. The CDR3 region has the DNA TGTGCCAGCAGTTACGGAGGCAGACCTAACACTGAAGCTTTCTTT.

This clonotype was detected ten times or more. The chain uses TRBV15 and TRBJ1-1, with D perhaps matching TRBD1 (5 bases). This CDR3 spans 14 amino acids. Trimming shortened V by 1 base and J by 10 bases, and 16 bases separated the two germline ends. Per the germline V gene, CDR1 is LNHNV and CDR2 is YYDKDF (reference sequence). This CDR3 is CATSRGGAYSGAFF. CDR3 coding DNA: TGTGCCACCAGCAGAGGTGGGGCATACTCGGGAGCTTTCTTT.

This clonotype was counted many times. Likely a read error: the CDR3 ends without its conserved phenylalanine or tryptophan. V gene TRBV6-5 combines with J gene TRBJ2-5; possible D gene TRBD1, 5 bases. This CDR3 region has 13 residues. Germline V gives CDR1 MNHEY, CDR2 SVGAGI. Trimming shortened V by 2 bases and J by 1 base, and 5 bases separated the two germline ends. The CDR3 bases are TGTGCCAGCAGTTACCAGGGCCAAGAGACCCAGTACCTC. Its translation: CASSYQGQETQYL.

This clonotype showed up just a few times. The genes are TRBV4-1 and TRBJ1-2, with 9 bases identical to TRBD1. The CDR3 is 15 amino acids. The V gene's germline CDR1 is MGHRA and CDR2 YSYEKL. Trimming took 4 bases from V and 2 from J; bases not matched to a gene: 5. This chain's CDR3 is CASSLAQGANYGYTF. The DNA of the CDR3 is TGCGCCAGCAGCCTCGCACAGGGGGCGAACTATGGCTACACCTTC.

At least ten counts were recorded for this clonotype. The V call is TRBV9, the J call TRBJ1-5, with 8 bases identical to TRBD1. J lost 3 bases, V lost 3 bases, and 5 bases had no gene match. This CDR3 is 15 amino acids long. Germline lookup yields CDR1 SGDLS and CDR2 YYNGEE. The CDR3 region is CASSETGDPNQPQHF. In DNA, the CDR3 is TGTGCCAGCAGCGAGACAGGGGACCCCAATCAGCCCCAGCATTTT.

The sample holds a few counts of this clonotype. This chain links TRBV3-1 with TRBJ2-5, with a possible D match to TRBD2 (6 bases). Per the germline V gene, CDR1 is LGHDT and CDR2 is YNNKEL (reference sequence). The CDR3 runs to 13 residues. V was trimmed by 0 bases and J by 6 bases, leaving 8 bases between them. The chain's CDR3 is CASSQEGGQTQYF. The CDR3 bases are TGTGCCAGCAGCCAAGAGGGAGGCCAGACCCAGTACTTC.

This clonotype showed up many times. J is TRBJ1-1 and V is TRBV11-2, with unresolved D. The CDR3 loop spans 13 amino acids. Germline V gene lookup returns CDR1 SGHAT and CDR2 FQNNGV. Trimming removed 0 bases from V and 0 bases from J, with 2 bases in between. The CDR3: CASSLDMNTEAFF. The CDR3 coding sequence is TGTGCCAGCAGCTTAGATATGAACACTGAAGCTTTCTTT.

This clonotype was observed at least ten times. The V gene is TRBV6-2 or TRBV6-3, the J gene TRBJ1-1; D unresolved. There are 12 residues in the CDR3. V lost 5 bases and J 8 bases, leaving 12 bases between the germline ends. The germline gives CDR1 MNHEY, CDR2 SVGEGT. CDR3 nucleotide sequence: TGTGCCAGCAGTGGCCGCTCTATGGAAGCTTTCTTT. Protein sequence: CASSGRSMEAFF.

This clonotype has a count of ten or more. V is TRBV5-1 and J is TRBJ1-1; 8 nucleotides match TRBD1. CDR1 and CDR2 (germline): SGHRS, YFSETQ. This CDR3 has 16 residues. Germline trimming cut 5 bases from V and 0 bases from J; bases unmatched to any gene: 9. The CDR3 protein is CASSRTGPDMNTEAFF. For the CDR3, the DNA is TGCGCCAGCAGTCGGACAGGGCCGGACATGAACACTGAAGCTTTCTTT.

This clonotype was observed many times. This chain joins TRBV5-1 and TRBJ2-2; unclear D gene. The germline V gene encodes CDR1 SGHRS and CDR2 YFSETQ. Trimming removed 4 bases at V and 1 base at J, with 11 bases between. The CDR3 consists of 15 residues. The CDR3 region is CASSPEGLNTGELFF. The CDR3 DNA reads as TGCGCCAGCAGCCCAGAAGGGCTGAACACCGGGGAGCTGTTTTTT.

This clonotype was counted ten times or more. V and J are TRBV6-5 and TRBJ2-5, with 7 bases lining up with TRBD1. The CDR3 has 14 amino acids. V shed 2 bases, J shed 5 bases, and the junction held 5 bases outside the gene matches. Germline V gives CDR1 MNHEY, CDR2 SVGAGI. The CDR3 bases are TGTGCCAGCAGTTACAGGGGGCGTAGGGAGACCCAGTACTTC. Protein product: CASSYRGRRETQYF.

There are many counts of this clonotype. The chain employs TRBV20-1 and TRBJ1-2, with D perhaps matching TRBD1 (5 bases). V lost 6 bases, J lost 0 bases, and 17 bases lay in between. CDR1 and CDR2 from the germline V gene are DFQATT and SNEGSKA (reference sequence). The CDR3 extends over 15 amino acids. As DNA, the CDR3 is TGCAGTGCCAACCCGCCCCAGGGATCTAACTATGGCTACACCTTC. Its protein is CSANPPQGSNYGYTF.

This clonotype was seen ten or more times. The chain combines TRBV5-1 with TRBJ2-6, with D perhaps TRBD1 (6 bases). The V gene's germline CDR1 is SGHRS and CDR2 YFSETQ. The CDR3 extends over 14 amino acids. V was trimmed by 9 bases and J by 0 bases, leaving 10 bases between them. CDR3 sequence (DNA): TGCGCCACTGCAGGGGACTCTGGGGCCAACGTCCTGACTTTC. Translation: CATAGDSGANVLTF. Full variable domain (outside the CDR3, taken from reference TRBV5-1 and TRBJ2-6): KAGVTQTPRYLIKTRGQQVTLSCSPISGHRSVSWYQQTPGQGLQFLFEYFSETQRNKGNFPGRFSGRQFSNSRSEMNVSTLELGDSALYLCATAGDSGANVLTFGAGSRLTVL.

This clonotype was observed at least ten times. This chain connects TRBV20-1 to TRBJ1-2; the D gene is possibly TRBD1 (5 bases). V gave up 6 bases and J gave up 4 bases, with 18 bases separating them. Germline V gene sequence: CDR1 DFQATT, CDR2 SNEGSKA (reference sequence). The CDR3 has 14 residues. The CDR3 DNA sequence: TGCAGTGCCTATTGGACGCAGGGTGTCTATGGCTACACCTTC. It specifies CSAYWTQGVYGYTF.

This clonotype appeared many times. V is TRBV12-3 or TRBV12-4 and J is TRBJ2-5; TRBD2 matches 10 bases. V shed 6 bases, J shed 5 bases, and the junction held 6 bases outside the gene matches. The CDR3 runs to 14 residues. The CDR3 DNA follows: TGTGCCAGCAGACCCCTAGCGGGGGCTGAGACCCAGTACTTC. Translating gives CASRPLAGAETQYF.

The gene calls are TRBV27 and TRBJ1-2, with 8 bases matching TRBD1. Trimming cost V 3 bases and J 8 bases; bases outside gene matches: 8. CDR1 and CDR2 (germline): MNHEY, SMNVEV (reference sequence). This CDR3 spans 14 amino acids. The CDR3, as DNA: TGTGCCAGCAGTTTGGCTCAGGGGGCGCGCGGCTACACCTTC. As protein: CASSLAQGARGYTF.

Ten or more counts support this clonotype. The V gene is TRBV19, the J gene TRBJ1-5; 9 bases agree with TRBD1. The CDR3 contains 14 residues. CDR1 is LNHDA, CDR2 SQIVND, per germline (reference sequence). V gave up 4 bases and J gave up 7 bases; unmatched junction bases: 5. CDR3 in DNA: TGTGCCAGTAGTAAGGACAGGGGCGGGCAGCCCCAGCATTTT. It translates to CASSKDRGGQPQHF.

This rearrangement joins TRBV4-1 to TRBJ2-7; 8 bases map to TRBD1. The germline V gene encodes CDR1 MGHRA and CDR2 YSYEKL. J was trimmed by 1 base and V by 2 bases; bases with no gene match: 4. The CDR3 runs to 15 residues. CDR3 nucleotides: TGCGCCAGCAGCCAACCCACAGGGGGTTCCTACGAGCAGTACTTC. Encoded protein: CASSQPTGGSYEQYF.

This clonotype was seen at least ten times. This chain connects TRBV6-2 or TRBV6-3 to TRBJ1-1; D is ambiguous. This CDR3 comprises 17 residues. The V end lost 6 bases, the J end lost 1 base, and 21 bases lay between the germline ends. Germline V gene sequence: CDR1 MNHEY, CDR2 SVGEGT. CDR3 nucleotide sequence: TGTGCCAGCAGCCGTGCGGAGGCGGCCCTCGAGAACACTGAAGCTTTCTTT. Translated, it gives CASSRAEAALENTEAFF.

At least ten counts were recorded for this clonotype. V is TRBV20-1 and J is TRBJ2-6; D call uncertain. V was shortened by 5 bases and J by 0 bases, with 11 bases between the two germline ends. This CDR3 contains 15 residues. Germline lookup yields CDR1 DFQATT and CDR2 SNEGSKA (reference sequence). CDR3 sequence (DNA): TGCAGTGCTTCCCGGGTTTTCTCTGGGGCCAACGTCCTGACTTTC. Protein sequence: CSASRVFSGANVLTF.